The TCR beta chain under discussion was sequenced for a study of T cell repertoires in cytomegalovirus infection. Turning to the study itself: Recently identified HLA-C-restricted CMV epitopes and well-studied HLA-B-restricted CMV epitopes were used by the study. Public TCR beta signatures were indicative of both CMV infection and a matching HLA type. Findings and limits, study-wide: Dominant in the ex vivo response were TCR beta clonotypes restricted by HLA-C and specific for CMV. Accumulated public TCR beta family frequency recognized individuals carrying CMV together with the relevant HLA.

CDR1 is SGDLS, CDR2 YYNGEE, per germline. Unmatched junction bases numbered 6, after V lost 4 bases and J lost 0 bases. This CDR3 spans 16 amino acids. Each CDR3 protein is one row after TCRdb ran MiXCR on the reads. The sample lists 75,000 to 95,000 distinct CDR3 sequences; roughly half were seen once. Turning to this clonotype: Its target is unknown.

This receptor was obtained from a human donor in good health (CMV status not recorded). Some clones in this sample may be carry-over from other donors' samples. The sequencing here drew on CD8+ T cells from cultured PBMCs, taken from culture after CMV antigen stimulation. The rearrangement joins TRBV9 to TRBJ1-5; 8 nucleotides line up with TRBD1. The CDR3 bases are TGTGCCAGCAGCCCAGGACAGGGAAATAGCAATCAGCCCCAGCATTTT. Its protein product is CASSPGQGNSNQPQHF. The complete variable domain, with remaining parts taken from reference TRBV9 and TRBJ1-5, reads DSGVTQTPKHLITATGQRVTLRCSPRSGDLSVYWYQQSLDQGLQFLIQYYNGEERAKGNILERFSAQQFPDLHSELNLSSLELGDSALYFCASSPGQGNSNQPQHFGDGTRLSIL.